The 31 T cell receptor beta chains listed next were all sequenced from one sample in a study of shared clonotypes between healthy human individuals. The table came from immunoSEQ multiplex PCR; TCRdb's copy has only in-frame clones and leaves some out. The sample has 1.5 million to 2.5 million clones, roughly 95% seen once. CD45RO-negative, CCR7-positively selected cells formed the naive CD8 fraction, excluding terminally differentiated effector memory CD45RA+ cells. The source material was naive CD8+ T cells sorted from blood. Receptor source: a man younger than 30 in good health.

J is TRBJ2-7 and V is TRBV29-1; D uncertain. V lost 1 base and J lost 5, with 6 bases in between. The CDR3 sequence is 11 residues long. Germline CDR1 reads SQVTM; CDR2 reads ANQGSEA. CDR3 protein: CSVEGMDEQYF. In nucleotides, the CDR3 is TGCAGCGTTGAAGGGATGGACGAGCAGTACTTC.

This CDR3 reads CASSESTRASYEQYF. The CDR3 coding sequence is TGTGCCAGCAGTGAATCAACACGGGCCTCCTACGAGCAGTACTTC. The genes are TRBV25-1 and TRBJ2-7; D remains ambiguous. Trimming left V 1 base short and J 0 bases short, with 10 bases between. Germline loops: CDR1 MGHDK, CDR2 SYGVNS. There are 15 residues in the CDR3.

The genes are TRBV9 and TRBJ1-2; a weak D match, TRBD1 (5 bases). Germline V gives CDR1 SGDLS, CDR2 YYNGEE. The germline V and J ends were trimmed by 0 bases and 2 bases, with 8 bases remaining between them. The CDR3 covers 14 residues. The CDR3 nucleotides are TGTGCCAGCAGCGTAGAGGAGGGGAACTATGGCTACACCTTC. Amino acid sequence: CASSVEEGNYGYTF.

This chain joins TRBV4-1 and TRBJ2-1; TRBD2 matches at 10 bases. With 2 bases clipped from V and 4 bases from J, the junction kept 17 bases outside the gene matches. From germline, CDR1 is MGHRA and CDR2 YSYEKL. The CDR3 is made up of 20 amino acids. The CDR3: CASSQHLGLAGEPLYNEQFF. The CDR3 DNA follows: TGCGCCAGCAGCCAACACTTGGGGCTAGCGGGAGAACCCCTTTACAATGAGCAGTTCTTC.

The J gene is TRBJ1-2, the V gene TRBV29-1; D call uncertain. V dropped 6 bases and J dropped 4 bases, with 15 bases sitting between them. From germline, CDR1 is SQVTM and CDR2 ANQGSEA. CDR3 length: 13 residues. The CDR3 spells CSVAKTHTYGYTF. For the CDR3, the DNA is TGCAGCGTAGCAAAGACACACACCTATGGCTACACCTTC.

The chain couples TRBV4-1 to TRBJ2-2, with 12 bases that match TRBD2. The V and J ends lost 4 bases and 7 bases, in that order; junction bases with no gene match: 4. This CDR3 region has 15 residues. Germline V lookup: CDR1 MGHRA, CDR2 YSYEKL. CDR3 sequence: CASSPSGGEVGELFF. The DNA of the CDR3 is TGCGCCAGCAGCCCTAGCGGGGGGGAGGTCGGGGAGCTGTTTTTT.

This chain joins TRBV4-1 and TRBJ2-7, with TRBD2 matching over 7 bases. Germline loops: CDR1 MGHRA, CDR2 YSYEKL. The CDR3 is 14 amino acids. The J segment lost 3 bases and the V segment lost 1 base, leaving 3 bases of the junction unmatched. The CDR3 spells CASSQGGGIYEQYF. The CDR3 region has the DNA TGCGCCAGCAGCCAAGGGGGGGGAATCTACGAGCAGTACTTC.

This clone was found once. The chain is built from TRBV13 and TRBJ2-1; D may be TRBD1 or TRBD2 (5 bases each). Per the germline V gene, CDR1 is PRHDT and CDR2 is FYEKMQ (reference sequence). The CDR3 is made up of 12 amino acids. The V end was cut by 5 bases, the J end by 8 bases, with 10 bases between. The DNA of the CDR3 is TGTGCCAGCAGCCTCCGGGGCGATGAGCAGTTCTTC. This encodes CASSLRGDEQFF.

For this clone: The sample contains more than one DNA sequence encoding this CDR3. The chain joins TRBV2 to TRBJ1-1; D gene unclear. V dropped 1 base and J dropped 2 bases, with 8 bases sitting between them. Germline values: CDR1 SNHLY, CDR2 FYNNEI. The CDR3 covers 14 residues. Written as DNA, the CDR3 is TGTGCCAGCAGTGAAGACGGGCTCAACACTGAAGCTTTCTTT. Translating gives CASSEDGLNTEAFF.

V and J are TRBV5-1 and TRBJ1-1; D gene unclear. Per germline, CDR1 SGHRS and CDR2 YFSETQ. V lost 1 base, J lost 11 bases, and 12 bases lay in between. This CDR3 spans 12 amino acids. The CDR3 DNA is TGCGCCAGCAGCTTGATTGCTGAGGTGGCTTTCTTT. It encodes CASSLIAEVAFF.

In regard to this clone: Other DNA sequences within the sample encode an identical CDR3. The chain combines TRBV29-1 with TRBJ2-7; TRBD1 or TRBD2 may be the D gene (6 bases each). Trimming stripped 4 bases from V and 4 bases from J, with 14 bases between. The CDR3 contains 13 residues. Germline CDR1 SQVTM, CDR2 ANQGSEA. CDR3 nucleotide sequence: TGCAGCGTTGCACGGGGGCTGTCGTACGAGCAGTACTTC. Translating it yields CSVARGLSYEQYF.

V usage is TRBV4-1 and J usage is TRBJ2-7; D is perhaps TRBD2 (6 bases). This CDR3 contains 16 residues. CDR1 and CDR2 (germline): MGHRA, YSYEKL. V lost 1 base to trimming and J lost 2 bases, with 15 bases between them. The CDR3 coding sequence is TGCGCCAGCAGCCAAGCCCCGGCGGGAATGGCCTACGAGCAGTACTTC. This gives the protein CASSQAPAGMAYEQYF.

The chain recombines TRBV2 with TRBJ2-4, with 11 nucleotides matching TRBD1. Trimming removed 4 bases from V and 8 bases from J; junction bases left unmatched: 7. Germline V CDR1 and CDR2: SNHLY, FYNNEI. The CDR3 is made up of 15 amino acids. As DNA, the CDR3 is TGTGCCAGCAGTGGCTGGACAGGGGGCAAGGACATTCAGTACTTC. This gives the protein CASSGWTGGKDIQYF. The variable domain in full, with the rest retrieved from reference TRBV2 and TRBJ2-4, is EPEVTQTPSHQVTQMGQEVILRCVPISNHLYFYWYRQILGQKVEFLVSFYNNEISEKSEIFDDQFSVERPDGSNFTLKIRSTKLEDSAMYFCASSGWTGGKDIQYFGAGTRLSVL.

J is TRBJ2-7 and V is TRBV6-1, with D unclear. V dropped 7 bases and J dropped 3 bases, with 10 bases sitting between them. This CDR3 region has 12 residues. CDR1 MNHNS and CDR2 SASEGT come from the germline V gene. CDR3 residues: CASTVSNYEQYF. CDR3 nucleotide sequence: TGTGCCAGCACGGTCTCCAACTACGAGCAGTACTTC.

Points on this clone: Different DNA sequences within this sample yield the same CDR3. The chain uses TRBV9 and TRBJ1-4; no reliable D call. CDR1 and CDR2 (germline): SGDLS, YYNGEE. The V end was cut by 0 bases, the J end by 2 bases, with 8 bases between. The CDR3 extends over 15 amino acids. CDR3 DNA sequence: TGTGCCAGCAGCGTAGGTGGGTCGACTAATGAAAAACTGTTTTTT. This encodes CASSVGGSTNEKLFF.

To note about this clone: Other DNA variants within this sample encode the same CDR3. The chain recombines TRBV27 with TRBJ1-2, with no clear D. Germline V gene data show CDR1 as MNHEY and CDR2 as SMNVEV (reference sequence). The germline V and J ends were trimmed by 0 bases and 2 bases, with 4 bases remaining between them. The CDR3 runs 13 residues. The CDR3 sequence: CASSLSGNYGYTF. The CDR3, as DNA: TGTGCCAGCAGTTTATCAGGAAACTATGGCTACACCTTC.

V and J are TRBV30 and TRBJ1-1; D not certain. CDR1 and CDR2 (germline): GTSNPN, SVGIG (reference sequence). The CDR3 length is 14 residues. V was trimmed by 4 bases and J by 7 bases, leaving 19 bases between them. The CDR3 DNA reads TGTGCCTGGATCCGGCGCAGCCTGGAGAATGAAGCTTTCTTT. Its protein product is CAWIRRSLENEAFF.

The V call is TRBV5-1, the J call TRBJ2-5, with TRBD2 matching 11 bases. Germline lookup yields CDR1 SGHRS and CDR2 YFSETQ. J was trimmed by 1 base and V by 0 bases; bases with no gene match: 5. This CDR3 spans 17 amino acids. This chain's CDR3 is CASSLGLAGGVQETQYF. The CDR3 nucleotides read TGCGCCAGCAGCTTGGGTCTAGCGGGGGGAGTCCAAGAGACCCAGTACTTC. The variable domain in full, with the rest retrieved from reference TRBV5-1 and TRBJ2-5, is KAGVTQTPRYLIKTRGQQVTLSCSPISGHRSVSWYQQTPGQGLQFLFEYFSETQRNKGNFPGRFSGRQFSNSRSEMNVSTLELGDSALYLCASSLGLAGGVQETQYFGPGTRLLVL.

The chain uses TRBV7-6 and TRBJ1-4; D is uncertain. The V gene's germline CDR1 is SGHVS and CDR2 FNYEAQ. V lost 1 base and J lost 8, with 5 bases in between. The CDR3 extends over 12 amino acids. The chain's CDR3 is CASSLGEEKLFF. As DNA, the CDR3 is TGTGCCAGCAGCTTAGGAGAGGAAAAACTGTTTTTT.

The CDR3 loop is CASSQSGRPGREQYF. The CDR3 DNA reads TGCGCCAGCAGTCAATCTGGCAGGCCTGGGCGCGAGCAGTACTTC. The chain is built from TRBV23-1 and TRBJ2-7; unclear D gene. TRBV23-1 carries the ORF label, with uncertain function. The CDR3 extends over 15 amino acids. V was trimmed by 0 bases and J by 6 bases, leaving 15 bases between them.

V and J are TRBV4-3 and TRBJ2-2, with a weak D call TRBD1 (6 bases). The CDR3 sequence is 16 residues long. Per the germline V gene, CDR1 is LGHNA and CDR2 is YSLEER. The germline V and J ends were trimmed by 0 bases and 4 bases, with 12 bases remaining between them. This chain's CDR3 is CASSQDRGSLTGELFF. The DNA for the CDR3 is TGCGCCAGCAGCCAAGACAGGGGTTCTCTCACCGGGGAGCTGTTTTTT.

The chain is built from TRBV9 and TRBJ2-3; a possible D gene is TRBD2 (5 bases). There are 13 residues in the CDR3. Germline assignment: CDR1 SGDLS and CDR2 YYNGEE. Trimming shortened V by 4 bases and J by 5 bases, and 11 bases separated the two germline ends. The CDR3 region has the DNA TGTGCCAGCAGCCGGGAAGGTATAGATACGCAGTATTTT. Its protein product is CASSREGIDTQYF.

The chain is built from TRBV27 and TRBJ1-6; 11 bases are shared with TRBD1. V dropped 3 bases and J dropped 10; count of bases not matched to a gene: 8. The CDR3 is 16 residues long. CDR1 and CDR2 (germline): MNHEY, SMNVEV (reference sequence). This CDR3 reads CASSLGPGQGDSPLHF. The CDR3 DNA is TGTGCCAGCAGTTTGGGGCCGGGACAGGGGGACTCACCCCTCCACTTT.

This clone was seen a single time. The chain combines TRBV27 with TRBJ2-7; possible D gene TRBD2, 5 bases. The CDR3 runs to 16 residues. The germline V and J ends were trimmed by 2 bases and 2 bases, with 16 bases remaining between them. In germline, CDR1 is MNHEY, CDR2 SMNVEV (reference sequence). The CDR3 loop reads CASSLTRAAGTYEQYF. The CDR3 DNA reads TGTGCCAGCAGTTTAACGAGGGCAGCTGGTACCTACGAGCAGTACTTC.

The chain has TRBV4-2 and TRBJ2-2; D is possibly TRBD1 (6 bases). Germline V CDR1 and CDR2: LGHNA, YNFKEQ. CDR3 size: 15 residues. V gave up 1 base and J gave up 6 bases, with 12 bases separating them. This CDR3 is CASSQAGHGPGELFF. The CDR3 bases are TGTGCCAGCAGCCAAGCGGGACACGGGCCCGGGGAGCTGTTTTTT.

V and J are TRBV27 and TRBJ1-2; 7 positions match TRBD1. This CDR3 has 18 residues. Germline CDR1 reads MNHEY; CDR2 reads SMNVEV (reference sequence). V trimming: 3 bases; J trimming: 3 bases; junction bases outside the gene matches: 16. The CDR3 nucleotides are TGTGCCAGCAGTTTGGGGGACGTGACAGGGAGGGTGGACTATGGCTACACCTTC. As protein: CASSLGDVTGRVDYGYTF.

V is TRBV6-6 and J is TRBJ2-7; maybe TRBD2 (6 bases). The CDR3 spans 13 residues. Trimming removed 5 bases at V and 7 bases at J, with 15 bases between. The germline CDR1 and CDR2 sequences are MNHNY and SVGAGI (reference sequence). The CDR3 DNA reads TGTGCCAGCAGTCGGGACTTATCATTGGAGCAGTACTTC. Amino acids: CASSRDLSLEQYF.

The chain combines TRBV7-9 with TRBJ1-5; D possibly corresponds to TRBD1 (5 bases). Germline V lookup: CDR1 SEHNR, CDR2 FQNEAQ (reference sequence). V lost 5 bases, J lost 0 bases, and 8 bases lay in between. The CDR3 contains 14 residues. This CDR3 reads CASSQQDSNQPQHF. CDR3 DNA: TGTGCCAGCAGCCAACAGGATAGCAATCAGCCCCAGCATTTT.

The rearrangement links TRBV11-3 to TRBJ2-6; 9 bases fit TRBD1. The CDR3 consists of 19 residues. Looked up from germline, CDR1 is SGHNT and CDR2 is YENEEA. The junction had 11 bases not matched to a gene; V was cut back by 5 bases and J by 0 bases. The DNA for the CDR3 is TGTGCCAGCAGCGAGCCACGGGACAGGGAAACCTCTGGGGCCAACGTCCTGACTTTC. Translating it yields CASSEPRDRETSGANVLTF.

This rearrangement joins TRBV6-5 to TRBJ1-1, with D unresolved. Trimming removed 10 bases at V and 0 bases at J, with 9 bases between. CDR3 size: 12 residues. Per germline, CDR1 MNHEY and CDR2 SVGAGI. CDR3 loop: CATWGLNTEAFF. The CDR3 DNA follows: TGTGCCACCTGGGGATTGAACACTGAAGCTTTCTTT.

The chain combines TRBV4-1 with TRBJ2-7; 10 bases align to TRBD2. The junction had 2 bases not matched to a gene; V was cut back by 2 bases and J by 1 base. The CDR3 consists of 15 residues. The germline gives CDR1 MGHRA, CDR2 YSYEKL. Here the CDR3 reads CASSQQLAGSYEQYF. DNA for the CDR3: TGCGCCAGCAGCCAACAACTAGCGGGGTCCTACGAGCAGTACTTC.